This T cell receptor (beta chain) stems from a study of cytomegalovirus exposure and HLA in healthy donors. Turning to the study itself: T cells numbering about 179 million yielded more than 95 million unique TCR beta sequences in an earlier analysis. Findings and caveats of the study: In a later analysis, at a false discovery rate of 0.05, about 15,000 TCR beta sequences were associated with HLA alleles. Sequencing artifact likely explains a cluster of highly shared sequence variants.

Concerning this clone: Its specificity is unknown.

Use of 60 Vbeta and 13 Jbeta primers characterized the PCR. Authors' methods: Per a later analysis, the number of unique TCR beta chains was around 79 million, of which 9 million to 14 million were shared. Some clones are missing from TCRdb's copy, which holds only in-frame ones; the method was immunoSEQ multiplex PCR. For V, J and clone size, that table is used; D and trimming come from the DNA. The data show about 120,000 clones, over 75% seen once. The germline V gene has CDR1 SGHAT and CDR2 FQNNGV. The CDR3 consists of 14 residues. Trimming cost V 5 bases and J 13 bases; bases outside gene matches: 7.

This chain joins TRBV11-2 and TRBJ2-3; 15 bases are shared with TRBD2. The source is a young man in good health and CMV-seropositive. The specimen was PBMCs. The CDR3 loop is CASSEGLAGGYKYF. CDR3 in DNA: TGTGCCAGCAGCGAGGGACTAGCGGGGGGCTATAAGTATTTT.